Listed below are T cell receptor beta chains from one sample, sequenced in a study of cytomegalovirus exposure and HLA in healthy donors. This table comes from immunoSEQ multiplex PCR, and its TCRdb copy is limited to in-frame clones, with some not included. The sample has 95,000 to 150,000 clones; around 77% are singletons. Sequences were obtained from PBMCs. Source of these receptors: a human donor in good health. The CDR3 runs from the conserved cysteine through the conserved F or W. The order of the fields is J gene, clone size, V gene, D gene, CDR3 DNA, CDR3 protein. A D gene is named only where the DNA matches it firmly. The listing skips clone size in some rows; elsewhere it reads once, few, many or a size class.

TRBJ2-7	few	TRBV2	TRBD2	TGTGCCAGCAGGACCGGACTAGCGGGATCCGAGCAGTACTTC	CASRTGLAGSEQYF
TRBJ2-4	.	TRBV5-1	.	TGCGCCAGCAGGGTGACTCTAGCCAAAAACATTCAGTACTTC	CASRVTLAKNIQYF
TRBJ2-3	.	TRBV19	.	TGTGCCAGTAGTTTGGGGCCTGACCCAGATACGCAGTATTTT	CASSLGPDPDTQYF
TRBJ2-7	.	TRBV19	TRBD1	TGTGCCAGTACCCCTTCAGGGACAGGGGTTTACGAGCAGTACTTC	CASTPSGTGVYEQYF
TRBJ2-3	.	TRBV28	TRBD1	TGTGCCAGCTCTTCCGGGACAGGCCGCACAGATACGCAGTATTTT	CASSSGTGRTDTQYF
TRBJ1-1	.	TRBV29-1	.	TGCAGCGCCGGGTCGCTTAACACTGAAGCTTTCTTT	CSAGSLNTEAFF
TRBJ2-6	.	TRBV13	.	TGTGCCAGCAGCCTCACCTCTGAGCACTCTGGGGCCAACGTCCTGACTTTC	CASSLTSEHSGANVLTF
TRBJ1-1	.	TRBV27	.	TGTGCCAGCAGCTACCTCAGGGGCGCTGAAGCTTTCTTT	CASSYLRGAEAFF
TRBJ2-5	.	TRBV11-2	.	TGTGCCAGCAGCTTAGAGGGCGGGACGCCGCGGGAGACCCAGTACTTC	CASSLEGGTPRETQYF
TRBJ2-7	few	TRBV28	TRBD2	TGTGCCAGCAGTGTAGCGGGAGGAAGTAGGGGCGAGCAGTACTTC	CASSVAGGSRGEQYF
TRBJ1-2	few	TRBV6-5	TRBD1	TGTGCCAGCAGTACCCCGACAGGGGGCCGATACACCTTC	CASSTPTGGRYTF
TRBJ2-6	.	TRBV2	.	TGTGCCAGCAGTGGACAGTCCCCTTCAGCCAACGTCCTGACTTTC	CASSGQSPSANVLTF
TRBJ2-3	few	TRBV10-1	TRBD1	TGCGCCAGCAGTGAGCTCCAGGGGGCAGATACGCAGTATTTT	CASSELQGADTQYF
TRBJ1-2	.	TRBV19	.	TGTGCCAGTAGTCGTTCCCGGGGCTCAGGGGATGGCTACACCTTC	CASSRSRGSGDGYTF
TRBJ2-1	.	TRBV6-1	.	TGTGCCAGCAGTGAGCCTCTGGGGGGTGAGCAGTTCTTC	CASSEPLGGEQFF
TRBJ1-1	.	TRBV21-1	.	TGTGCCAGCAGCAATCCCGGAAAGGGAGCCGGGACTGCTGAAGCTTTCTTT	CASSNPGKGAGTAEAFF
TRBJ2-7	.	TRBV28	.	TGTGCCAGCAGTTTCCAGGGCTACGAGCAGTACTTC	CASSFQGYEQYF
TRBJ2-7	few	TRBV27	.	TGTGCCAGCAGGGGGAGCGCGTCCTACGAGCAGTACTTC	CASRGSASYEQYF
TRBJ1-2	.	TRBV19	.	TGTGCCAGTAGTATGACAGCCGCGGGGTATGGCTACACCTTC	CASSMTAAGYGYTF
TRBJ2-1	once	TRBV7-9	.	TGTGCCAGCACAGCTAGGGGGGGAACCTACAATGAGCAGTTCTTC	CASTARGGTYNEQFF
TRBJ2-3	.	TRBV7-3	TRBD2	TGTGCCAGCAGCTTAAAACCCCCGGGACTAGCGGGAGGGTTAGATACGCAGTATTTT	CASSLKPPGLAGGLDTQYF
TRBJ2-3	.	TRBV6-5	.	TGTGCTACCCGGAGCACAGATACGCAGTATTTT	CATRSTDTQYF
TRBJ2-3	.	TRBV5-1	.	TGCGCCAGCAGCGGCGGGACCACAGATACGCAGTATTTT	CASSGGTTDTQYF
TRBJ1-5	.	TRBV5-6	TRBD1	TGTGCCAGCAGCTTGGCTGGAGGGACAGACGATCAGCCCCAGCATTTT	CASSLAGGTDDQPQHF
TRBJ2-2	.	TRBV10-1	.	TGCGCCAGCAGTGAGGGGGGCGCGAACACCGGGGAGCTGTTTTTT	CASSEGGANTGELFF
TRBJ2-6	.	TRBV6-1	.	TGTGCCAGCAGTGCACAGGGCTCTGGGGCCAACGTCCTGACTTTC	CASSAQGSGANVLTF
TRBJ2-1	.	TRBV10-2	.	TGCGCCAGCAATCTAGGCGGGATCAGTTACAATGAGCAGTTCTTC	CASNLGGISYNEQFF
TRBJ1-5	.	TRBV2	TRBD1	TGTGCCAGCAGCGTCGGGACAGGGAATCAGCCCCAGCATTTT	CASSVGTGNQPQHF
TRBJ2-7	.	TRBV27	TRBD1	TGTGCCAGCAGTGTGTCCGGGACAGGGGCCTACGAGCAGTACTTC	CASSVSGTGAYEQYF
TRBJ2-7	once	TRBV27	.	TGTGCCAGCAGTTTATCCCCCCGACCGGGAGTGTACGAGCAGTACTTC	CASSLSPRPGVYEQYF
TRBJ1-2	.	TRBV6-1	.	TGTGCCAGCAGTGAACGGGGGGCCGGTGGCTACACCTTC	CASSERGAGGYTF
TRBJ2-3	.	TRBV7-9	.	TGTGCCAGCAGCTTATACGCGGAGTGGTCAGATACGCAGTATTTT	CASSLYAEWSDTQYF
TRBJ2-5	.	TRBV25-1	TRBD2	TGTGCCAGCAGTGAAGCGGGAGCAGGAGAGACCCAGTACTTC	CASSEAGAGETQYF
TRBJ1-4	.	TRBV11-3	TRBD1	TGTGCCAGCAGCCCCCGGGACAGAGGGGGTAATGAAAAACTGTTTTTT	CASSPRDRGGNEKLFF
TRBJ2-2	.	TRBV25-1	.	TGTGCCAGCAGTGATCATGGGGGCCCAAACACCGGGGAGCTGTTTTTT	CASSDHGGPNTGELFF
TRBJ1-4	few	TRBV5-1	TRBD1	TGCGCCACCAGGACAGGGGCCGAGGAAAAACTGTTTTTT	CATRTGAEEKLFF
TRBJ1-1	.	TRBV19	TRBD1	TGTGCCAGTAGTGTCCTCGACAGGGTGAACACTGAAGCTTTCTTT	CASSVLDRVNTEAFF
TRBJ2-5	.	TRBV30	TRBD2	TGTGCCTGGAGCGGTAGCGGGAGGGCGCGAGAGACCCAGTACTTC	CAWSGSGRARETQYF
TRBJ2-3	.	TRBV4-2	.	TGTGCCAGCAGCCAAGAGAACAGGCCCACAGATACGCAGTATTTT	CASSQENRPTDTQYF
TRBJ1-1	.	TRBV7-9	.	TGTGCCAGCAGCTTAGCGAGGCATGACACTGAAGCTTTCTTT	CASSLARHDTEAFF
TRBJ1-4	few	TRBV4-1	.	TGCGCCAGCAGCCAACCTACTCGCGCAACTAATGAAAAACTGTTTTTT	CASSQPTRATNEKLFF
TRBJ2-5	few	TRBV2	.	TGTGCCAGCACCGGGGTAGCAATGGAGACCCAGTACTTC	CASTGVAMETQYF
TRBJ1-1	.	TRBV28	TRBD1	TGTGCCAGCAGGGTAGGGGGCGCGGTGAACACTGAAGCTTTCTTT	CASRVGGAVNTEAFF
TRBJ1-1	.	TRBV29-1	TRBD1	TGCAGCGTCGCCAAGGGGACAGGGACGGTCAGAGGGAGCACTGAAGCTTTCTTT	CSVAKGTGTVRGSTEAFF
TRBJ2-2	.	TRBV7-9	.	TGTGCCAGCAGCCGACACCGGGGAGCTGTTTTT	CASSRHRGAVF
TRBJ2-7	.	TRBV9	TRBD1	TGTGCCAGCAGCGTAGGACAGGGTTGGGAGCAGTACTTC	CASSVGQGWEQYF
TRBJ2-1	.	TRBV9	TRBD1	TGTGCCAGCAGCGCTCCCCCCAGGGGGTCCTACAATGAGCAGTTCTTC	CASSAPPRGSYNEQFF
TRBJ1-4	.	TRBV5-1	TRBD1	TGCGCCAGCAGCTTGAAACTGACAGGGGCAACTAATGAAAAACTGTTTTTT	CASSLKLTGATNEKLFF
TRBJ2-3	.	TRBV9	.	TGTGCCAGCTCTCAAAGGGCAGGGGTCACTAGCACAGATACGCAGTATTTT	CASSQRAGVTSTDTQYF
TRBJ1-3	.	TRBV6-5	.	TGTGCCAGCAGTAGAAGAGAGGGAGGTGGAAACACCATATATTTT	CASSRREGGGNTIYF
TRBJ1-1	.	TRBV5-1	.	TGCGCCAGCAGCTTGGAGCAGGGATCTATGGCTGAAGCTTTCTTT	CASSLEQGSMAEAFF
TRBJ1-2	once	TRBV4-2	TRBD1	TGTGCCAGCAGCAATAGGACAGGGTTGTTTGGCTACACCTTC	CASSNRTGLFGYTF
TRBJ2-3	.	TRBV27	.	TGTGCCAGCAGTTTTTTCGGTAGCACAGATACGCAGTATTTT	CASSFFGSTDTQYF